The sequence of this T cell receptor beta chain was determined in a study of shared clonotypes between healthy human individuals. As for this clone: Its antigen is currently unknown. Different DNA sequences within this sample yield the same CDR3.

General observations from the study: Sorted-subset samples were not fully sequenced, rarefaction indicated.

Free of recent acute infections or vaccinations, the donors were healthy HIV-negative adults. Memory CD4+ cells were the fraction left after CD45RA+ naive selection. The protocol was immunoSEQ multiplex PCR, while the TCRdb copy is restricted to in-frame clones and leaves out a portion. The sample contains roughly 2.4 million clones, approximately 95% of which appear only once. The length of the CDR3 is 15 residues. CDR1 is MDHEN and CDR2 is SYDVKM in the germline V gene. Trimming removed 2 bases from V and 0 bases from J; junction bases left unmatched: 1. The sequencing sample was made of naive CD4+ T cells sorted from blood. Noted subset: CD45RA+ positively selected. This clonotype was sampled from a man younger than 35 in good health. The chain recombines TRBV28 with TRBJ2-1, with 7 positions matching TRBD2. CDR3 nucleotide sequence: TGTGCCAGCAGTTTAGGGGGGGGCTCCTACAATGAGCAGTTCTTC. It translates to CASSLGGGSYNEQFF.